The clone carrying this T cell receptor beta chain has a handful of counts. No antigen is known for it. One entry per CDR3 protein results from TCRdb running MiXCR on the 5' RACE reads. The data show around 340,000 distinct CDR3 sequences, approximately 8.8% seen once. Germline values: CDR1 LNHDA, CDR2 SQIVND (reference sequence). V shed 8 bases and J shed 2 bases, with 12 bases lying between them. This CDR3 has 13 residues. The data are from a study of identical twins. Study-level results: The conclusions drew on cross-sectional statistical analysis instead of tracking the same donors. An excess of low generation probability was shown by twin-shared out-of-frame alpha sequences.

The TCR was taken from a woman in her forties or fifties in good health. The specimen sequenced was naive T cells sorted from blood. The V call is TRBV19, the J call TRBJ1-1; possibly TRBD1 for D (5 bases). CDR3 in amino acids: CASAPTVNTEAFF. The CDR3 nucleotides are TGTGCCAGTGCCCCGACAGTTAACACTGAAGCTTTCTTT.